What follows describes a single T cell receptor beta chain. The target antigen is unknown. This sample was taken from a study of CD4+ T cells in melanoma. Findings and caveats of the study: Diverse differentiation states were reported for melanoma neoantigen-specific CD4+ T cells.

The protocol was immunoSEQ multiplex PCR, while the TCRdb copy is restricted to in-frame clones and leaves out a portion. This repertoire shows around 13,000 clones, roughly three quarters found once; its top ten account for roughly 10%. The germline V and J ends were trimmed by 6 bases and 0 bases, with 8 bases remaining between them. The CDR3 runs to 14 residues. Germline CDR1 reads MNHNS; CDR2 reads SASEGT. The specimen was cells from a culture (not recorded whether cultured in vitro). The receptor was isolated from a human donor with melanoma. This chain joins TRBV6-1 and TRBJ1-4; possibly TRBD1 for D (6 bases). CDR3 in amino acids: CASRDSTTNEKLFF. CDR3 DNA sequence: TGTGCCAGCAGGGACAGTACAACTAATGAAAAACTGTTTTTT.